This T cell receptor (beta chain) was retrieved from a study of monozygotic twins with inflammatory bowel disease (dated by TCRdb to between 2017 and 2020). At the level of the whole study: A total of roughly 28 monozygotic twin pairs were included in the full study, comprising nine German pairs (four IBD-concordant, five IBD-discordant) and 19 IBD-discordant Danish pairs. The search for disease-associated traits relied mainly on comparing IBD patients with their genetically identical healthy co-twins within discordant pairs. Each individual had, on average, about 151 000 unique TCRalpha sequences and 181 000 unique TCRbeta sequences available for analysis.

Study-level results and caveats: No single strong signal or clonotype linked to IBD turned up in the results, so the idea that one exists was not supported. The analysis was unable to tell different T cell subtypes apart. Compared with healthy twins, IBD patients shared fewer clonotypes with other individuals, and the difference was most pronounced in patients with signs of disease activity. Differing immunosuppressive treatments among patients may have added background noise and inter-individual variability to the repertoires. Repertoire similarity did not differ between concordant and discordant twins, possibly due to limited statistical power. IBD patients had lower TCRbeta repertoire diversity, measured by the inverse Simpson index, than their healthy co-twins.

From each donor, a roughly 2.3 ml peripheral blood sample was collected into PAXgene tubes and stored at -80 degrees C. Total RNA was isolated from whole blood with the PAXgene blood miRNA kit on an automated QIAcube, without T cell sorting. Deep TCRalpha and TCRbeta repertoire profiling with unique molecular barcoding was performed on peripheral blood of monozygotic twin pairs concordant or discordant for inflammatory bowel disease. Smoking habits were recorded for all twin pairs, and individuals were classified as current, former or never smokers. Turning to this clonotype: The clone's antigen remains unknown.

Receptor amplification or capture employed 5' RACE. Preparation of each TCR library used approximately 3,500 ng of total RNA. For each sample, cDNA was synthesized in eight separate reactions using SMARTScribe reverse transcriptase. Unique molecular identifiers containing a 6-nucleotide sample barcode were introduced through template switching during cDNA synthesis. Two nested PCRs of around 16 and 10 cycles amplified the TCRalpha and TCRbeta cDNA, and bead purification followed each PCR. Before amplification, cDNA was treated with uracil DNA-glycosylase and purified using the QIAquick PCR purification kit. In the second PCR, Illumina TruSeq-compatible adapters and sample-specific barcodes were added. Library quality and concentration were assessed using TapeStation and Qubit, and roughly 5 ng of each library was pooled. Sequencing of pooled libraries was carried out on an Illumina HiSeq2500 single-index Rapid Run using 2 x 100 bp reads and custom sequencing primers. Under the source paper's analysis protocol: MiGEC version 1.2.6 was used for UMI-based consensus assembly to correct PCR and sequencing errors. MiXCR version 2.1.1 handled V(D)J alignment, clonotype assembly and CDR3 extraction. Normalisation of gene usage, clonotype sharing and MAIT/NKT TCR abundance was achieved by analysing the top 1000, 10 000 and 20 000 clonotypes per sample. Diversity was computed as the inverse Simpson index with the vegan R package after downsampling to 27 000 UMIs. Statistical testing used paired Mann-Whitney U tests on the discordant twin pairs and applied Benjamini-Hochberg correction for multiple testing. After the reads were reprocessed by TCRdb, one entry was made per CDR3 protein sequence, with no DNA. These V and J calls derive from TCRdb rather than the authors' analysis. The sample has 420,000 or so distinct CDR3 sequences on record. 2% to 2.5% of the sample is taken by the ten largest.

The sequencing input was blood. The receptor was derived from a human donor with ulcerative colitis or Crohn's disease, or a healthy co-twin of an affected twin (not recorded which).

This receptor has the CDR3 CASRKPGQGITGELFF. The chain uses TRBV6-5 and TRBJ2-2; checking the TCRdb D call of TRBD1 is not possible without DNA. CDR1 and CDR2, per the germline V gene, are MNHEY and SVGAGI. Including cysteine and phenylalanine, the CDR3 has 16 amino acids. No DNA has been recorded.